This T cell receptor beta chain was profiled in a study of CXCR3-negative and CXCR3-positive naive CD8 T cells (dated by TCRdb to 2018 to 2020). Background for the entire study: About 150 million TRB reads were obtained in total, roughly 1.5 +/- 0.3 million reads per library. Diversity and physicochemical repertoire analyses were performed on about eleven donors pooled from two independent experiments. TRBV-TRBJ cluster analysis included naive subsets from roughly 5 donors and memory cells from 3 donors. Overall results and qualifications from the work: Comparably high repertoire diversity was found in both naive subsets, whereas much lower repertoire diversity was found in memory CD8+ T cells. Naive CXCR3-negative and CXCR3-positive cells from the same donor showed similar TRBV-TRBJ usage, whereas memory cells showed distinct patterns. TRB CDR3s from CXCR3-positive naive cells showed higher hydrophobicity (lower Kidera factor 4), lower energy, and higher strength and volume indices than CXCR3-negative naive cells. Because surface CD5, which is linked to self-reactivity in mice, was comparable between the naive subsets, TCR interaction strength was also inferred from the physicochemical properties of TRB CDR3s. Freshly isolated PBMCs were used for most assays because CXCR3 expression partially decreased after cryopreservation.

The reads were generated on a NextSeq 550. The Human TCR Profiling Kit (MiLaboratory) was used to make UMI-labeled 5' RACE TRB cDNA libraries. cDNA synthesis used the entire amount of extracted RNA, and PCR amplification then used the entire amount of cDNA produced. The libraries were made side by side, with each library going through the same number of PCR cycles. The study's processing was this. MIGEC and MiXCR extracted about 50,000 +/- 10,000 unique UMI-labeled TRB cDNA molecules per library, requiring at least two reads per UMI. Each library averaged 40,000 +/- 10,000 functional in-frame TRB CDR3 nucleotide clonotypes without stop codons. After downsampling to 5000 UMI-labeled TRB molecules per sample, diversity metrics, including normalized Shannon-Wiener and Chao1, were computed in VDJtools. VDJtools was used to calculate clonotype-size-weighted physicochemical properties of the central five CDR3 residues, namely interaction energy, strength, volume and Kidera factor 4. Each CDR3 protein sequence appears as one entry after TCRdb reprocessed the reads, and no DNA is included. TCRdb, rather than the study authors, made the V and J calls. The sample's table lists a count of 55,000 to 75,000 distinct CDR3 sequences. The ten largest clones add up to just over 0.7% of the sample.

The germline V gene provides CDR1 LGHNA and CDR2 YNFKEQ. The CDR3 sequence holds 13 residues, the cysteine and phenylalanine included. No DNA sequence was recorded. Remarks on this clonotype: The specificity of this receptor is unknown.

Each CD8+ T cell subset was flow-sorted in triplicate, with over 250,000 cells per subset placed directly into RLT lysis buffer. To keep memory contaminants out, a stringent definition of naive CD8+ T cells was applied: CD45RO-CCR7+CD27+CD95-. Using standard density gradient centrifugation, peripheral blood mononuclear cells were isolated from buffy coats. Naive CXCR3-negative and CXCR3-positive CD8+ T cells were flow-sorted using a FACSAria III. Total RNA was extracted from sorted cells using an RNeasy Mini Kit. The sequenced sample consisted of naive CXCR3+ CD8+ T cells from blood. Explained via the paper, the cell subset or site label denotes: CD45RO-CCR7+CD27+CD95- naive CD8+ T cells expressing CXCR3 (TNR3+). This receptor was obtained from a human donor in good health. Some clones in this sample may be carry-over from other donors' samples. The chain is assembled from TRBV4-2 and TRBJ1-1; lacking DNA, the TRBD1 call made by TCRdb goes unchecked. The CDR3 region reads CASSQVDRDSAFF.